This T cell receptor beta chain was recovered during a study (dated by TCRdb to between 2015 and 2016). With respect to the entire study: The study tested whether tumor-infiltrating Tregs in breast cancer are recruited from blood Tregs or converted in situ from other CD4+ T cell subsets. Beyond this particular receptor, the publication reports: The larger-cohort validation was restricted to a single TCR beta V-J rearrangement rather than whole repertoires. Tumor memory CD4+ T cell TCR gene usage clustered with blood and lymph node memory CD4+ cells and lymph node naive CD4+ cells. The greatest overlap of tumor-infiltrating Treg TCR alpha and beta sequences was with tumor naive CD4+ T cells, followed next by blood naive CD4+ T cells.

CD4+CD45RO+CD25- cells were isolated as memory CD4+ T cells. Tregs, naive and memory CD4+ T cells from tumor, blood and ipsilateral draining lymph nodes of a few breast cancer patients underwent full-length TCR alpha and beta sequencing. Tumor tissue, along with lymph nodes from ipsilateral axillary dissection, was perfused with PBS, minced, and then digested using collagenase I and hyaluronidase. Ficoll density gradient centrifugation was used to isolate mononuclear cells from lymph nodes or from under 55 ml of peripheral blood. Sorted cell populations were confirmed by FACS to exceed 90% purity. Between the V and J ends, shortened by 3 bases and 1 base respectively, the junction contains 29 bases. The CDR3 sequence holds 21 residues, the cysteine and phenylalanine included. Only the CDR3 DNA stays, 63 bases, in frame from base 1. CDR1 and CDR2 were assigned from the germline V gene as SGHRS and YFSETQ.

This clonotype has ten or more counts. Its antigen is unknown. No quality values exist for individual bases; no much larger clone is one base distant. Full-length TCR variable regions were amplified by 5' RACE PCR with constant-region reverse primers, and semi-nested PCR with Nested Universal Primer A was subsequently performed. The ReliaPrep RNA Cell Miniprep System was used to extract total RNA, which was then reverse transcribed into 5'RACE-ready cDNA with the SMARTer RACE 5'/3' Kit. Full-length TCR alpha and beta libraries were barcoded with multiplex adaptors and sequenced on an Illumina MiSeq. In the original analysis: For each of nine subset-tissue groups, sequencing data from the five patients were combined, and the groups were compared by unsupervised clustering of TCR gene usage. The Morisita-Horn index was used to calculate repertoire similarity, with shared sequences weighted by how much each contributed to each repertoire. The public reads were quality trimmed at Q25 with fastp and then assembled into clones with MiXCR by TCRdb, keeping productive beta chains. Under each unique CDR3 protein, matching rows form one entry showing the most common genes and DNA. The V and J calls shown here were made by TCRdb, not taken from the authors' results. In all, the sample holds 5,800 or so distinct CDR3 sequences, and roughly 29% of those were seen once. The ten largest make up around 7% of the sample.

The sequence links TRBV5-1 to TRBJ2-4; the best D guess is TRBD1, with 5 bases matching. The receptor's source is a female donor with breast cancer. The material sequenced was memory CD4+ T cells sorted from a lymph node. This sample's cell subset or site label indicates: memory CD4+ T cells, CD4+CD45RO+CD25-. The sequenced DNA: TGCGCCAGCAGCTACCGATTGGGGCTTCATTCCCGGAGTGTGGCCAAAAACATTCAGTACTTC. This yields the protein CASSYRLGLHSRSVAKNIQYF.